A selection of T cell receptor beta chains follows, all from one sample in a study of cytomegalovirus exposure and HLA in healthy donors. Data came from immunoSEQ multiplex PCR; TCRdb stores just in-frame clones and leaves some out. This sample has a few hundred thousand clones, with approximately 88% found just once. The material sequenced was PBMCs. These receptors all stem from a woman aged 25 to 39 in good health and CMV-seropositive. CDR3s include the opening cysteine and the closing phenylalanine or tryptophan. The order of the fields is V gene, J gene, CDR3 protein.

TRBV30,TRBJ2-7,CAWSVAAGRTVAAPNEQYF
TRBV5-1,TRBJ2-7,CASRLGYEQYF
TRBV6-6,TRBJ2-6,CASSYVRSGANVLTF
TRBV11-3,TRBJ2-1,CASSLVANEQFF
TRBV29-1,TRBJ2-3,CSVESIGDSTDTQYF
TRBV7-6,TRBJ1-2,CASSQGTNYGYTF
TRBV9,TRBJ1-2,CASSPGPLGYTF
TRBV27,TRBJ1-2,CASKGWSGYTF
TRBV7-9,TRBJ2-5,CASSLVGGPQTQYF
TRBV5-6,TRBJ2-1,CASSLSAGRSYNEQFF
TRBV19,TRBJ1-4,CASGQPNEKLFF
TRBV27,TRBJ2-5,CASGGSGLETQYF
TRBV4-3,TRBJ1-3,CASSQDRNTIYF
TRBV30,TRBJ1-4,CACSPESNEKLFF
TRBV19,TRBJ2-7,CASATYYEQYF
TRBV4-1,TRBJ2-6,CASSQVEGLGANVLTF
TRBV5-1,TRBJ2-3,CASSRVKAGGTDTQYF
TRBV30,TRBJ1-3,CAWSVGPSGNTIYF